Below are 19 T cell receptor beta chains sequenced from a single sample in a study of T cells after yellow fever vaccination. One entry per CDR3 protein results from TCRdb running MiXCR on the 5' RACE reads. The table has 200,000 or so distinct CDR3 sequences, roughly 6.3% seen once; the top ten hold approximately 1.1%. The material was CD4+ T cells sorted from PBMCs, obtained on the day of the yellow fever booster vaccination. The source is a man aged 30-40 years who received the YFV17D yellow fever vaccine.

This clonotype was seen many times. This chain joins TRBV24-1 and TRBJ2-1, with a weak D call TRBD2 (6 bases). V was pared by 2 bases and J by 9 bases, with 10 bases between. The CDR3 has 13 amino acids. Germline V gene data show CDR1 as KGHDR and CDR2 as SFDVKD. This CDR3 reads CATSDYVGGEQFF. The CDR3, as DNA: TGTGCCACCAGTGATTACGTGGGGGGTGAGCAGTTCTTC.

This clonotype was observed at least ten times. The chain couples TRBV6-5 to TRBJ2-5, with TRBD1 matching over 8 bases. From germline, CDR1 is MNHEY and CDR2 SVGAGI. Germline trimming cut 2 bases from V and 2 bases from J; bases unmatched to any gene: 4. This CDR3 is 15 amino acids long. The CDR3 nucleotides read TGTGCCAGCAGTTACAAGACAGGGGATCAAGAGACCCAGTACTTC. This codes for CASSYKTGDQETQYF.

This clonotype has ten or more counts. The genes are TRBV7-2 and TRBJ2-3, with TRBD2 matching over 7 bases. From germline, CDR1 is SGHTA and CDR2 FQGNSA. V shed 1 base and J 5 bases; nucleotides not matched to a gene: 3. CDR3 length equals 14 residues. CDR3 sequence reads: CASSLGGSRDTQYF. The CDR3 DNA sequence: TGTGCCAGCAGCTTAGGCGGGAGTAGAGATACGCAGTATTTT.

This clonotype was seen a few times. An end of the junction differs from the germline gene, which may be a read error. The chain combines TRBV7-7 with TRBJ2-1, with 8 positions matching TRBD2. CDR3 size: 15 residues. Germline V gene lookup returns CDR1 SSHAT and CDR2 FNYEAQ (reference sequence). The CDR3 protein is CASSPGGRLNNEQFF. The CDR3 DNA follows: TGTGCTAGCAGCCCAGGCGGGAGGTTGAACAATGAGCAGTTCTTC.

V gene TRBV20-1 combines with J gene TRBJ2-7; the match to TRBD2 covers 9 bases. The CDR3 runs to 14 residues. The V segment lost 5 bases and the J segment 3 bases; nucleotides outside the gene matches: 8. Looked up from germline, CDR1 is DFQATT and CDR2 is SNEGSKA (reference sequence). DNA of the CDR3: TGCAGTGCTTGGGCGGGACTAGCTTTCTACGAGCAGTACTTC. Protein: CSAWAGLAFYEQYF.

This clonotype was counted between two and nine times. J is TRBJ2-2 and V is TRBV7-9; D assignment may be TRBD1 or TRBD2 (6 bases each). CDR1 is SEHNR and CDR2 is FQNEAQ in the germline V gene (reference sequence). V lost 5 bases and J 6 bases, leaving 13 bases between the germline ends. The CDR3 has 14 residues. CDR3 sequence (DNA): TGTGCCAGCAGCCTATTCGGGGGCTCCGGGGAGCTGTTTTTT. Amino acid sequence: CASSLFGGSGELFF. Full variable domain (missing parts from reference TRBV7-9 and TRBJ2-2): DTGVSQNPRHKITKRGQNVTFRCDPISEHNRLYWYRQTLGQGPEFLTYFQNEAQLEKSRLLSDRFSAERPKGSFSTLEIQRTEQGDSAMYLCASSLFGGSGELFFGEGSRLTVL.

At least ten counts were recorded for this clonotype. CDR3 residues: CASSPGGSVGELFF. Written as DNA, the CDR3 is TGTGCCAGCAGCCCTGGAGGTAGTGTCGGGGAGCTGTTTTTT. This chain joins TRBV6-4 and TRBJ2-2; TRBD2 is a possible D gene (5 bases). V was trimmed by 6 bases and J by 7 bases, leaving 15 bases between them. This CDR3 comprises 14 residues. CDR1 and CDR2 (germline): MRHNA, SNTAGT.

This clonotype was found many times. The V and J genes are TRBV12-3 or TRBV12-4 and TRBJ1-2; unclear D gene. The CDR3 spans 12 residues. Deletions cut 5 bases from V and 2 bases from J, with 6 bases between. CDR3 sequence: CASSLTNYGYTF. CDR3 coding DNA: TGTGCCAGCAGTCTGACCAACTATGGCTACACCTTC.

This clonotype has a handful of counts. This chain links TRBV7-8 with TRBJ2-5; D unresolved. Trimming removed 6 bases at V and 2 bases at J, with 13 bases between. Germline V gene data show CDR1 as SGHVS and CDR2 as FQNEAQ. The CDR3 covers 14 residues. CDR3 residues: CASRGPRQQETQYF. DNA for the CDR3: TGTGCCAGCAGAGGGCCACGTCAACAAGAGACCCAGTACTTC.

This clonotype was seen a handful of times. The J gene is TRBJ2-3, the V gene TRBV4-3; TRBD2 is a possible D gene (6 bases). V was pared by 2 bases and J by 0 bases, with 15 bases between. The CDR3 is 17 amino acids. Germline loops: CDR1 LGHNA, CDR2 YSLEER. The DNA of the CDR3 is TGCGCCAGCAGCCAAACTCTAGGCGGGATCAGCACAGATACGCAGTATTTT. Its translation: CASSQTLGGISTDTQYF.

This chain joins TRBV7-9 and TRBJ1-6; D call uncertain. V was trimmed by 4 bases and J by 11 bases, leaving 12 bases between them. There are 13 residues in the CDR3. CDR1 and CDR2 (germline): SEHNR, FQNEAQ (reference sequence). CDR3 region: CASSSRGFTPLHF. CDR3 sequence (DNA): TGTGCCAGCAGCTCGAGAGGGTTTACACCCCTCCACTTT.

The CDR3 sequence is CASRHPDRGNQPQHF. The CDR3 DNA is TGTGCCAGTAGACACCCAGACAGGGGAAATCAGCCCCAGCATTTT. V gene TRBV19 combines with J gene TRBJ1-5; TRBD1 matches at 8 bases. Germline lookup yields CDR1 LNHDA and CDR2 SQIVND (reference sequence). After removal of 6 bases from V and 4 bases from J, the junction contained 8 bases not matched to a gene. CDR3 length equals 15 residues.

DNA for the CDR3: TGTGCCAGCGGCTCTAGTATCCACAATGAGCAGTTCTTC. This encodes CASGSSIHNEQFF. The V call is TRBV11-2, the J call TRBJ2-1; D gene unclear. Per the germline V gene, CDR1 is SGHAT and CDR2 is FQNNGV. This CDR3 comprises 13 residues. The V and J ends lost 8 bases and 5 bases respectively, with 13 bases between them.

The genes are TRBV10-3 and TRBJ2-2; possibly TRBD2 for D (7 bases). V was clipped by 6 bases and J by 11 bases, with 19 bases between them. The CDR3 covers 14 residues. CDR1 is ENHRY, CDR2 SYGVKD, per germline. CDR3 residues: CAIRGGATGGELFF. The DNA for the CDR3 is TGTGCCATCAGAGGGGGGGCCACCGGGGGAGAGCTGTTTTTT.

The table lists this clonotype with many counts. This chain's CDR3 is CASSEAGSSPLHF. The CDR3 coding sequence is TGTGCCAGCAGTGAAGCCGGCAGTTCACCCCTCCACTTT. The rearrangement joins TRBV25-1 to TRBJ1-6, with unresolved D. The CDR3 runs to 13 residues. V was shortened by 2 bases and J by 9 bases, with 8 bases between the two germline ends. Germline-derived CDR1 and CDR2 are MGHDK and SYGVNS. Full variable domain (rest looked up from reference TRBV25-1 and TRBJ1-6): EADIYQTPRYLVIGTGKKITLECSQTMGHDKMYWYQQDPGMELHLIHYSYGVNSTEKGDLSSESTVSRIRTEHFPLTLESARPSHTSQYLCASSEAGSSPLHFGNGTRLTVT.

For this clonotype: A much larger clonotype is one base distant, so this may be a read error. The V and J genes are TRBV5-1 and TRBJ2-3; D is unclear. The CDR3 has 12 amino acids. Germline V lookup: CDR1 SGHRS, CDR2 YFSETQ. Trimming removed 2 bases from V and 6 bases from J, with 7 bases in between. The CDR3 coding sequence is TGCGCCAGCAGCTTCGACAAGGATACGCAGTATTTT. Translation gives CASSFDKDTQYF.

In regard to this clonotype: This sequence may be a read error, since a much larger clone differs from it by one base. As the CDR3 is not closed by the conserved phenylalanine or tryptophan, this likely results from a read error. The rearrangement joins TRBV24-1 to TRBJ2-5, with 9 positions matching TRBD2. Trimming at V came to 4 bases and at J to 4 bases, leaving 6 bases not matched to a gene. This CDR3 has 15 amino acids. Germline-derived CDR1 and CDR2 are KGHDR and SFDVKD. In nucleotides, the CDR3 is TGTGCCACCAGTGACCGGGGGACTAGCAGAGAGACCCAGTACTAC. It is translated as CATSDRGTSRETQYY.

This clonotype was seen repeatedly, ten times or more. The chain is built from TRBV21-1 and TRBJ1-1; the D segment call TRBD1 is taken from the table without a DNA check. TRBV21-1 corresponds to a pseudogene. CDR3 length equals 16 residues. The CDR3 sequence is CASSKAAGGEGTEAFF. The CDR3 region has the DNA TGTGCCAGCAGCAAGGCGGCTGGGGGGGAAGGCACTGAAGCTTTCTTT.

This clonotype turned up a few times. The chain carries TRBV5-8 and TRBJ2-1, with D possibly being TRBD2 (5 bases). Trimming left V 4 bases short and J 0 bases short, with 14 bases between. The length of the CDR3 is 16 residues. Germline V CDR1 and CDR2: SGHTS, YDEGEE. The CDR3 sequence is CASSTRTGSSYNEQFF. CDR3 bases: TGTGCCAGCAGCACCCGGACGGGGAGCTCCTACAATGAGCAGTTCTTC.